This T cell receptor beta chain was documented in a study of cytomegalovirus exposure and HLA in healthy donors. Study-level findings and limits: Later analysis suggested most CMV-associated TCR beta chains were HLA-restricted. Links to common viral pathogens appeared, in a later analysis, for several of the most significant clusters.

It was healthy bone marrow donors who served as donors. Concerning this clone: What it binds is not known.

The germline CDR1 and CDR2 sequences are SGHRS and YFSETQ. J was trimmed by 3 bases and V by 2 bases; bases with no gene match: 13. This CDR3 comprises 17 residues. PCR was performed using 60 Vbeta and 13 Jbeta primers. Some clones are missing from TCRdb's copy, which holds only in-frame ones; the method was immunoSEQ multiplex PCR. The table lists approximately 80,000 clones, with 3.8% in the top ten. Sequencing was done on a sample of PBMCs. The chain has TRBV5-1 and TRBJ2-5, with 7 bases that match TRBD2. The sequence derives from a man aged 18-30 years in good health and CMV-seropositive. This CDR3 reads CASSLALGGAGEETQYF. In nucleotides, the CDR3 is TGCGCCAGCAGCTTAGCCCTTGGAGGGGCGGGGGAAGAGACCCAGTACTTC.